The 14 T cell receptor beta chains below come from one sample, sequenced in a study of CD8 T cells in ankylosing spondylitis. MiXCR was run by TCRdb on the 5' RACE reads, yielding one entry per CDR3 protein. This sample has 200,000 to 250,000 distinct CDR3 sequences, with over 9.5% found just once. The sample consisted of blood, either unsorted or a sorted T cell fraction (not recorded which). Source of these receptors: a male donor with ankylosing spondylitis or in good health (not recorded which).

This clonotype was recorded many times. The chain is built from TRBV4-1 and TRBJ2-1, with D perhaps matching TRBD2 (5 bases). Germline CDR1 MGHRA, CDR2 YSYEKL. Trimming shortened V by 3 bases and J by 4 bases, and 13 bases separated the two germline ends. The CDR3 has 15 residues. The CDR3 protein is CASSQNGINYNEQFF. CDR3 DNA sequence: TGCGCCAGCAGCCAGAACGGGATTAATTACAATGAGCAGTTCTTC.

The table lists this clonotype with many counts. V gene TRBV2 combines with J gene TRBJ2-3; D gene uncertain. Per the germline V gene, CDR1 is SNHLY and CDR2 is FYNNEI. Between the trimmed V and J ends, which lost 7 bases and 4 bases, there was a span of 6 bases. The CDR3 sequence is 11 residues long. CDR3 sequence (DNA): TGTGCCAGCACCGAGGCAGATACGCAGTATTTT. Its protein product is CASTEADTQYF.

This clonotype showed up many times. The genes are TRBV7-2 and TRBJ2-3, with TRBD1 as a possible D gene (5 bases). The length of the CDR3 is 15 residues. Between the trimmed V and J ends, which lost 4 bases and 3 bases, there was a span of 14 bases. Germline CDR1 is SGHTA and CDR2 is FQGNSA. The CDR3 protein is CASSSATQGTDTQYF. For the CDR3, the DNA is TGTGCCAGCAGCTCGGCCACCCAGGGTACAGATACGCAGTATTTT.

This clonotype occurred many times. The V gene is TRBV5-1, the J gene TRBJ1-6; TRBD1 agrees at 8 bases. This CDR3 has 14 amino acids. V lost 7 bases, J lost 9 bases, and 9 bases stayed unmatched. CDR1 SGHRS and CDR2 YFSETQ come from the germline V gene. The CDR3 is CASHTGQGSSPLHF. The CDR3 region has the DNA TGCGCCAGCCATACCGGACAGGGAAGTTCACCCCTCCACTTT.

This clonotype showed up many times. The rearrangement joins TRBV12-3 or TRBV12-4 to TRBJ2-2; D is perhaps TRBD2 (6 bases). Trimming pared 5 bases from V and 5 bases from J, leaving 12 bases between. The CDR3 consists of 14 residues. The CDR3 sequence: CASSDGGDTGELFF. The CDR3 nucleotides read TGTGCCAGCAGTGATGGCGGGGATACCGGGGAGCTGTTTTTT.

This clonotype appeared a few times. This sequence joins TRBV12-3 or TRBV12-4 and TRBJ2-2; TRBD2 matches at 9 bases. V gave up 5 bases and J gave up 1 base; unmatched junction bases: 8. The CDR3 is made up of 17 amino acids. CDR3 amino acids: CASSRGAGGMNTGELFF. Written as DNA, the CDR3 is TGTGCCAGCAGTCGGGGGGCGGGAGGGATGAACACCGGGGAGCTGTTTTTT.

This clonotype was seen repeatedly, ten times or more. This chain connects TRBV20-1 to TRBJ2-1; 11 bases align to TRBD2. Germline CDR1 reads DFQATT; CDR2 reads SNEGSKA (reference sequence). The CDR3 sequence is 15 residues long. V shed 6 bases and J 3 bases; nucleotides not matched to a gene: 7. The CDR3 region is CSASATSGDYNEQFF. The CDR3 nucleotides read TGCAGTGCATCCGCGACTAGCGGGGACTACAATGAGCAGTTCTTC.

This clonotype was detected ten times or more. This rearrangement joins TRBV12-3 or TRBV12-4 to TRBJ1-1, with D unclear. V was cut by 4 bases and J by 0 bases, with 9 bases left in between. The CDR3 has 14 amino acids. The CDR3 sequence: CASSSWTVNTEAFF. In DNA form, the CDR3 reads TGTGCCAGCAGTTCATGGACGGTGAACACTGAAGCTTTCTTT.

The table lists this clonotype with many counts. The genes are TRBV5-1 and TRBJ2-7; D not certain. Trimming took off 0 bases at V and 0 bases at J, with 7 bases between the two ends. The CDR3 totals 14 residues. The germline V gene has CDR1 SGHRS and CDR2 YFSETQ. The DNA for the CDR3 is TGCGCCAGCAGCTTGGACGGTGGCTCCTACGAGCAGTACTTC. This gives the protein CASSLDGGSYEQYF.

This clonotype has a count of ten or more. The V call is TRBV4-1, the J call TRBJ1-5; D may be TRBD1 (5 bases). The CDR3 loop spans 16 amino acids. CDR1 and CDR2 from the germline V gene are MGHRA and YSYEKL. Trimming took off 3 bases at V and 7 bases at J, with 19 bases between the two ends. The CDR3 DNA sequence: TGCGCCAGCAGCCAGACTGAAGGGGTGAGGCGACAGCCCCAGCATTTT. It is translated as CASSQTEGVRRQPQHF.

This chain joins TRBV5-4 and TRBJ1-4; D is perhaps TRBD1 (5 bases). V was clipped by 4 bases and J by 5 bases, with 18 bases between them. Germline V gene sequence: CDR1 SGHNT, CDR2 YYREEE (reference sequence). This CDR3 is built from 16 residues. This CDR3 reads CASSIRTGTLNEKLFF. In nucleotides, the CDR3 is TGTGCCAGCAGCATACGGACCGGGACCCTAAATGAAAAACTGTTTTTT.

This clonotype appeared many times. The chain combines TRBV29-1 with TRBJ2-3; 7 bases line up with TRBD1. The CDR3 length is 16 residues. The V gene's germline CDR1 is SQVTM and CDR2 ANQGSEA. V gave up 4 bases and J gave up 0 bases; unmatched junction bases: 10. CDR3 bases: TGCAGCGTTGCCCACAGGGGATCGTCGAGCACAGATACGCAGTATTTT. Protein sequence: CSVAHRGSSSTDTQYF.

This clonotype has a count of ten or more. V usage is TRBV7-2 and J usage is TRBJ2-7; 14 bases agree with TRBD2. Per the germline V gene, CDR1 is SGHTA and CDR2 is FQGNSA. The CDR3 covers 17 residues. With 4 bases clipped from V and 2 bases from J, the junction kept 7 bases outside the gene matches. CDR3 in amino acids: CASSSGLAGGTAYEQYF. CDR3 DNA: TGTGCCAGCAGCTCCGGACTAGCGGGAGGAACTGCCTACGAGCAGTACTTC.

This clonotype has ten or more counts. The chain joins TRBV12-3 or TRBV12-4 to TRBJ1-2; no clear D gene. The CDR3 contains 15 residues. Trimming took 3 bases from V and 1 from J, leaving 12 bases between them. The CDR3 region is CASSFGEGFNYGYTF. DNA of the CDR3: TGTGCCAGCAGTTTCGGCGAAGGCTTTAACTATGGCTACACCTTC.